This TCR beta chain is from a study of CD8+ T cells in alopecia areata. Across the whole study: The tofacitinib course ran for 6 to 18 months and was followed by 6 months off drug. Findings and caveats of the study: An increase in clonality over normal scalp was evident in lesional scalp, especially alopecia totalis/universalis.

About this clone: Its antigen is unidentified.

Sample treatment: oral pan-JAK inhibitor, 5-10 mg twice daily. Lesional scalp tissue (obtained by punch biopsy) and peripheral blood were collected from alopecia areata patients. Trimming cost V 5 bases and J 0 bases, with 13 bases left between them. Germline loops: CDR1 SGHTA, CDR2 FQGNSA. The CDR3 is 16 residues long. Sequencing templates came from extracted RNA that was reverse transcribed into cDNA. Libraries were prepared by immunoSEQ multiplex PCR; TCRdb keeps only in-frame clonotypes and omits some of them. Among approximately 200,000 clones listed, less than 50% were seen once. The gene calls are TRBV7-2 and TRBJ2-2, with D possibly TRBD2 on 5 matching bases. Sequencing was performed on CD4+ T cells sorted from blood, taken at approximately week 36, from a patient treated with tofacitinib. The TCR comes from a human donor with alopecia areata. The CDR3 DNA follows: TGTGCCAGCAGCCTCCGGACTGGGGCGAACACCGGGGAGCTGTTTTTT. It yields the protein CASSLRTGANTGELFF.